These T cell receptor beta chains were read from a single sample in a study of identifying expanded T cells in peripheral blood. Here immunoSEQ multiplex PCR was the method, and the copy in TCRdb shows in-frame clones only, minus some. The sample yields under 120,000 clones, roughly 90% seen once. Sample: blood. The receptor source for this set is a person aged 18-70 years in good health. CDR3s leave out the opening cysteine and the closing phenylalanine or tryptophan.

cdr3_aa j_call v_call
ASTWGTEAF TRBJ1-1 TRBV5-1
ASSYIRGANTEAF TRBJ1-1 TRBV6-5
ASSLLGGLLWEQY TRBJ2-7 TRBV5-5
ASSPAGGGYEQY TRBJ2-7 TRBV6-5
ASSEGPRQGRNSNYEHTHSKQY TRBJ2-7 TRBV10-1
ASLMNTEAF TRBJ1-1 TRBV6-5
ASSRQGADTQY TRBJ2-3 TRBV7-2
ASSQGTGPMNTEAF TRBJ1-1 TRBV4-3
ASTSGQGNQPQH TRBJ1-5 TRBV28
ASSQANYGYT TRBJ1-2 TRBV4-3
ASSLTGNTEAF TRBJ1-1 TRBV11-3
ASRGTVNQPQH TRBJ1-5 TRBV2
ASSVAPGHAYEQY TRBJ2-7 TRBV9
ASSSGWSLPRDGYT TRBJ1-2 TRBV7-9
ASSEAPHEQY TRBJ2-7 TRBV2
ATSIQTGARDGYT TRBJ1-2 TRBV15
ASSGTSGGANEQF TRBJ2-1 TRBV6-4
ASSQYGADTQY TRBJ2-3 TRBV4-1
ASSLRGADTEAF TRBJ1-1 TRBV5-1
ASRTHRGRIGELF TRBJ2-2 TRBV9
ASSFSERNTIY TRBJ1-3 TRBV2
ASTTTHRGYT TRBJ1-2 TRBV7-2
ASSLMTSSTGELF TRBJ2-2 TRBV5-4
ASSHYYSGTGGVGYT TRBJ1-2 TRBV9
ASSIEGAGFREAF TRBJ1-1 TRBV6-5
ASNRGGVEYGYT TRBJ1-2 TRBV6-6
ASSPMSGGTNTEAF TRBJ1-1 TRBV27
ASMKSGNTIY TRBJ1-3 TRBV6-1
ASSTGQGGYT TRBJ1-2 TRBV5-6
ASSLFRETQETQY TRBJ2-5 TRBV28
AWSAVGELF TRBJ2-2 TRBV30
ASSPGTGLSGNTIY TRBJ1-3 TRBV6-4
ASPEGGTSSYNEQF TRBJ2-1 TRBV7-9
ASSHDRGRETQY TRBJ2-5 TRBV4-1
ASSQDPGAMTNEKLF TRBJ1-4 TRBV4-2
ASSQGLKKTQY TRBJ2-5 TRBV6-8